This is a list of T cell receptor beta chains from one sample in a study of control samples from healthy donors and cancer patients. Profiling relied on immunoSEQ multiplex PCR, and the TCRdb table lists in-frame clones only, not all of them. The profile covers about 130,000 clones, with under 95% appearing a single time and under 2% taken by the ten largest. Material: PBMCs. These receptor sequences come from a middle-aged man with head and neck cancer. The CDR3 runs from the conserved cysteine through the conserved F or W. Fields, in order: clone size, CDR3 length, J gene, D gene, V gene, CDR3 protein, CDR3 DNA. D genes are given only for firm matches. Clone size is stated in some rows and not others, as once, few, many or a class when expanded.

clone_size: NA
cdr3_length: 14
j_call: TRBJ2-7
d_call: NA
v_call: TRBV10-3
cdr3_aa: CAINRDGGDYEQYF
cdr3_nt: TGTGCCATCAACAGGGACGGCGGAGACTACGAGCAGTACTTC

clone_size: NA
cdr3_length: 15
j_call: TRBJ1-2
d_call: TRBD1
v_call: TRBV9
cdr3_aa: CASSPSGAGGYGYTF
cdr3_nt: TGTGCCAGCAGCCCCAGCGGGGCAGGGGGCTATGGCTACACCTTC

clone_size: NA
cdr3_length: 13
j_call: TRBJ1-3
d_call: NA
v_call: TRBV14
cdr3_aa: CASSRQSGNTIYF
cdr3_nt: TGTGCCAGCAGTCGACAGTCTGGAAACACCATATATTTT

clone_size: NA
cdr3_length: 14
j_call: TRBJ2-1
d_call: TRBD1
v_call: TRBV29-1
cdr3_aa: CSVVRGQGINEQFF
cdr3_nt: TGCAGCGTTGTCCGGGGACAGGGGATCAATGAGCAGTTCTTC

clone_size: NA
cdr3_length: 14
j_call: TRBJ2-1
d_call: TRBD2
v_call: TRBV7-9
cdr3_aa: CASSARGGHGEQFF
cdr3_nt: TGTGCCAGCAGCGCGCGGGGGGGCCACGGGGAGCAGTTCTTC

clone_size: NA
cdr3_length: 13
j_call: TRBJ1-5
d_call: NA
v_call: TRBV19
cdr3_aa: CASSAQLNQPQHF
cdr3_nt: TGTGCCAGTAGTGCTCAACTAAATCAGCCCCAGCATTTT

clone_size: once
cdr3_length: 12
j_call: TRBJ2-5
d_call: NA
v_call: TRBV6-1
cdr3_aa: CASSEVQETQYF
cdr3_nt: TGTGCCAGCAGTGAAGTCCAAGAGACCCAGTACTTC

clone_size: NA
cdr3_length: 12
j_call: TRBJ2-3
d_call: NA
v_call: TRBV2
cdr3_aa: CASRVSTWTQYF
cdr3_nt: TGTGCCAGCAGAGTCAGTACTTGGACGCAGTATTTT

clone_size: NA
cdr3_length: 16
j_call: TRBJ1-6
d_call: NA
v_call: TRBV7-9
cdr3_aa: CASSLGGGGTKSPLHF
cdr3_nt: TGTGCCAGCAGCTTAGGCGGTGGGGGGACCAAATCACCCCTCCACTTT

clone_size: NA
cdr3_length: 14
j_call: TRBJ2-1
d_call: NA
v_call: TRBV27
cdr3_aa: CASSFQTINNEQFF
cdr3_nt: TGTGCCAGCAGTTTCCAGACTATAAACAATGAGCAGTTCTTC

clone_size: NA
cdr3_length: 12
j_call: TRBJ2-3
d_call: NA
v_call: TRBV29-1
cdr3_aa: CSVEDASDTQYF
cdr3_nt: TGCAGCGTTGAAGATGCGTCGGATACGCAGTATTTT

clone_size: NA
cdr3_length: 15
j_call: TRBJ1-5
d_call: NA
v_call: TRBV5-6
cdr3_aa: CASSVRVRSNQPQHF
cdr3_nt: TGTGCCAGCAGCGTCCGGGTCCGCAGCAATCAGCCCCAGCATTTT

clone_size: NA
cdr3_length: 15
j_call: TRBJ1-1
d_call: NA
v_call: TRBV5-5
cdr3_aa: CASSLGLTVGTEAFF
cdr3_nt: TGTGCCAGCAGCTTGGGTCTAACAGTTGGGACTGAAGCTTTCTTT

clone_size: NA
cdr3_length: 17
j_call: TRBJ2-4
d_call: TRBD1
v_call: TRBV30
cdr3_aa: CAWSRLRDSIAKNIQYF
cdr3_nt: TGTGCCTGGAGTCGCCTCCGGGACAGCATAGCCAAAAACATTCAGTACTTC

clone_size: NA
cdr3_length: 12
j_call: TRBJ1-2
d_call: TRBD1
v_call: TRBV12-3/TRBV12-4
cdr3_aa: CASSPTGAGYTF
cdr3_nt: TGTGCCAGCAGTCCGACAGGGGCCGGCTACACCTTC

clone_size: NA
cdr3_length: 12
j_call: TRBJ2-3
d_call: NA
v_call: TRBV9
cdr3_aa: CASSVVSDTQYF
cdr3_nt: TGTGCCAGCAGCGTAGTTTCAGATACGCAGTATTTT

clone_size: once
cdr3_length: 17
j_call: TRBJ2-5
d_call: NA
v_call: TRBV2
cdr3_aa: CASSDSHPGSGVETQYF
cdr3_nt: TGTGCCAGCAGTGATTCTCACCCGGGCAGCGGCGTGGAGACCCAGTACTTC

clone_size: NA
cdr3_length: 16
j_call: TRBJ2-1
d_call: NA
v_call: TRBV14
cdr3_aa: CASSQPAAGHYNEQFF
cdr3_nt: TGTGCCAGCAGCCAGCCAGCAGCGGGTCATTACAATGAGCAGTTCTTC

clone_size: NA
cdr3_length: 14
j_call: TRBJ1-2
d_call: NA
v_call: TRBV5-1
cdr3_aa: CASSSSTGSYGYTF
cdr3_nt: TGCGCCAGCAGCTCAAGCACGGGTTCTTATGGCTACACCTTC

clone_size: NA
cdr3_length: 19
j_call: TRBJ1-4
d_call: TRBD1
v_call: TRBV28
cdr3_aa: CASSPTTGDLPLTNEKLFF
cdr3_nt: TGTGCCAGCAGTCCAACGACAGGGGACCTTCCACTAACTAATGAAAAACTGTTTTTT

clone_size: NA
cdr3_length: 11
j_call: TRBJ2-1
d_call: NA
v_call: TRBV19
cdr3_aa: CASTLRDEQFF
cdr3_nt: TGTGCCAGTACCCTCAGGGATGAGCAGTTCTTC

clone_size: NA
cdr3_length: 14
j_call: TRBJ1-5
d_call: TRBD1
v_call: TRBV19
cdr3_aa: CASTRTGFAQPQHF
cdr3_nt: TGTGCCAGTACCCGGACAGGGTTTGCTCAGCCCCAGCATTTT

clone_size: NA
cdr3_length: 15
j_call: TRBJ2-2
d_call: NA
v_call: TRBV4-1
cdr3_aa: CASSQAEGVTGELFF
cdr3_nt: TGCGCCAGCAGCCAAGCTGAGGGGGTCACCGGGGAGCTGTTTTTT

clone_size: NA
cdr3_length: 16
j_call: TRBJ1-2
d_call: NA
v_call: TRBV6-6
cdr3_aa: CASSLGRSPSNYGYTF
cdr3_nt: TGTGCCAGCAGTCTAGGACGGAGTCCCTCTAACTATGGCTACACCTTC

clone_size: NA
cdr3_length: 16
j_call: TRBJ2-2
d_call: NA
v_call: TRBV7-6
cdr3_aa: CASNPTSFANTGELFF
cdr3_nt: TGTGCCAGCAACCCTACATCGTTCGCGAACACCGGGGAGCTGTTTTTT

clone_size: NA
cdr3_length: 15
j_call: TRBJ2-7
d_call: NA
v_call: TRBV18
cdr3_aa: CASSPNGGSSYEQYF
cdr3_nt: TGTGCCAGCTCACCAAACGGGGGAAGCTCCTACGAGCAGTACTTC

clone_size: NA
cdr3_length: 13
j_call: TRBJ2-5
d_call: NA
v_call: TRBV2
cdr3_aa: CASMERQEETQYF
cdr3_nt: TGTGCCAGCATGGAACGGCAAGAAGAGACCCAGTACTTC

clone_size: NA
cdr3_length: 15
j_call: TRBJ1-5
d_call: NA
v_call: TRBV6-1
cdr3_aa: CASSELGGYNQPQHF
cdr3_nt: TGTGCCAGCAGTGAGCTAGGCGGGTACAATCAGCCCCAGCATTTT

clone_size: NA
cdr3_length: 11
j_call: TRBJ1-1
d_call: TRBD1
v_call: TRBV2
cdr3_aa: CASIQGREAFF
cdr3_nt: TGTGCCAGCATACAGGGGAGGGAAGCTTTCTTT

clone_size: once
cdr3_length: 15
j_call: TRBJ1-6
d_call: NA
v_call: TRBV5-1
cdr3_aa: CASRGTLNNNSPLHF
cdr3_nt: TGCGCCAGCAGAGGGACCCTCAACAATAATTCACCCCTCCACTTT

clone_size: NA
cdr3_length: 13
j_call: TRBJ1-1
d_call: NA
v_call: TRBV28
cdr3_aa: CASSDSVRTEAFF
cdr3_nt: TGTGCCAGCAGTGATTCCGTTCGGACTGAAGCTTTCTTT

clone_size: once
cdr3_length: 13
j_call: TRBJ1-1
d_call: TRBD1
v_call: TRBV5-1
cdr3_aa: CASSPGQGLVAFF
cdr3_nt: TGCGCCAGCAGCCCGGGACAGGGGTTGGTAGCTTTCTTT

clone_size: NA
cdr3_length: 12
j_call: TRBJ1-1
d_call: TRBD1
v_call: TRBV30
cdr3_aa: CAGDRLNTEAFF
cdr3_nt: TGTGCCGGGGACAGGCTGAACACTGAAGCTTTCTTT

clone_size: NA
cdr3_length: 15
j_call: TRBJ2-3
d_call: NA
v_call: TRBV30
cdr3_aa: CAWSAAGASHDTQYF
cdr3_nt: TGTGCCTGGAGTGCCGCGGGGGCCTCCCACGATACGCAGTATTTT

clone_size: NA
cdr3_length: 14
j_call: TRBJ1-3
d_call: NA
v_call: TRBV9
cdr3_aa: CASSVEDPTRTGRF
cdr3_nt: TGTGCCAGCAGCGTAGAGGATCCTACCCGAACCGGCCGGTTT

clone_size: NA
cdr3_length: 17
j_call: TRBJ1-2
d_call: NA
v_call: TRBV11-2
cdr3_aa: CASSSSKIPGAGDGYTF
cdr3_nt: TGTGCCAGCAGCTCGAGCAAAATCCCGGGTGCAGGCGATGGCTACACCTTC

clone_size: NA
cdr3_length: 16
j_call: TRBJ2-1
d_call: NA
v_call: TRBV3-1/TRBV3-2
cdr3_aa: CASSQGTGGGYNEQFF
cdr3_nt: TGTGCCAGCAGCCAAGGAACAGGGGGAGGGTACAATGAGCAGTTCTTC

clone_size: NA
cdr3_length: 10
j_call: TRBJ2-7
d_call: NA
v_call: TRBV30
cdr3_aa: CAWGYKEQYF
cdr3_nt: TGTGCCTGGGGCTACAAAGAGCAGTACTTC

clone_size: NA
cdr3_length: 15
j_call: TRBJ1-1
d_call: NA
v_call: TRBV5-1
cdr3_aa: CASSDYGRSYTEAFF
cdr3_nt: TGCGCCAGCAGCGATTACGGGAGGAGCTACACTGAAGCTTTCTTT

clone_size: NA
cdr3_length: 17
j_call: TRBJ1-3
d_call: TRBD1
v_call: TRBV5-1
cdr3_aa: CASSRGTGRPSGNTIYF
cdr3_nt: TGCGCCAGCAGCCGGGGGACAGGGAGACCCTCTGGAAACACCATATATTTT

clone_size: NA
cdr3_length: 16
j_call: TRBJ1-2
d_call: TRBD1
v_call: TRBV7-9
cdr3_aa: CASSLRRDRDNYGYTF
cdr3_nt: TGTGCCAGCAGCTTAAGGAGGGACAGAGATAACTATGGCTACACCTTC

clone_size: NA
cdr3_length: 13
j_call: TRBJ2-3
d_call: NA
v_call: TRBV5-1
cdr3_aa: CAVRAGTTDTQYF
cdr3_nt: TGCGCCGTCCGAGCAGGGACCACAGATACGCAGTATTTT

clone_size: NA
cdr3_length: 12
j_call: TRBJ2-1
d_call: NA
v_call: TRBV5-1
cdr3_aa: CASSSGRALQFF
cdr3_nt: TGCGCCAGCAGCTCAGGTCGGGCCTTGCAGTTCTTC

clone_size: NA
cdr3_length: 19
j_call: TRBJ2-3
d_call: TRBD2
v_call: TRBV11-2
cdr3_aa: CASRPASGGGKMRGDTQYF
cdr3_nt: TGTGCCAGCAGACCGGCTAGCGGGGGGGGGAAGATGCGTGGAGATACGCAGTATTTT

clone_size: once
cdr3_length: 15
j_call: TRBJ2-7
d_call: NA
v_call: TRBV12-5
cdr3_aa: CASGLRGGGSYEQYF
cdr3_nt: TGTGCTAGTGGTTTACGTGGGGGAGGATCCTACGAGCAGTACTTC

clone_size: NA
cdr3_length: 15
j_call: TRBJ2-5
d_call: TRBD2
v_call: TRBV5-4
cdr3_aa: CASSLPSGGQETQYF
cdr3_nt: TGTGCCAGCAGCTTGCCTAGCGGGGGCCAAGAGACCCAGTACTTC

clone_size: NA
cdr3_length: 17
j_call: TRBJ2-7
d_call: TRBD2
v_call: TRBV24-1
cdr3_aa: CATSDTSHQRGSGEQYF
cdr3_nt: TGTGCCACCAGTGATACATCCCACCAACGAGGTAGCGGGGAGCAGTACTTC

clone_size: NA
cdr3_length: 15
j_call: TRBJ2-2
d_call: NA
v_call: TRBV5-1
cdr3_aa: CASKSGGLNTGELFF
cdr3_nt: TGCGCCAGCAAATCGGGGGGCCTTAACACCGGGGAGCTGTTTTTT

clone_size: NA
cdr3_length: 13
j_call: TRBJ1-2
d_call: NA
v_call: TRBV7-2
cdr3_aa: CASSLFSSEGYTF
cdr3_nt: TGTGCCAGCAGCTTATTCAGCTCGGAAGGCTACACCTTC

clone_size: NA
cdr3_length: 12
j_call: TRBJ1-5
d_call: NA
v_call: TRBV3-1/TRBV3-2
cdr3_aa: CASSQDFGPQHF
cdr3_nt: TGTGCCAGCAGCCAAGATTTTGGGCCCCAGCATTTT

clone_size: NA
cdr3_length: 11
j_call: TRBJ2-2
d_call: NA
v_call: TRBV11-3
cdr3_aa: CASSFGRELFF
cdr3_nt: TGTGCCAGCAGCTTCGGTCGGGAGCTGTTTTTT

clone_size: NA
cdr3_length: 14
j_call: TRBJ2-3
d_call: NA
v_call: TRBV19
cdr3_aa: CASTRTSSTDTQYF
cdr3_nt: TGTGCCAGTACACGTACCTCTAGCACAGATACGCAGTATTTT

clone_size: NA
cdr3_length: 16
j_call: TRBJ2-1
d_call: TRBD2
v_call: TRBV6-4
cdr3_aa: CASSDSERGAYNEQFF
cdr3_nt: TGTGCCAGCAGTGACTCCGAGCGGGGGGCCTACAATGAGCAGTTCTTC

clone_size: NA
cdr3_length: 15
j_call: TRBJ2-3
d_call: TRBD2
v_call: TRBV7-2
cdr3_aa: CASSLMASGGDTQYF
cdr3_nt: TGTGCCAGCAGCTTAATGGCTAGCGGGGGAGATACGCAGTATTTT